This T cell receptor (beta chain) was documented in a study of shared clonotypes between healthy human individuals. This CDR3 comprises 14 residues. V was pared by 5 bases and J by 7 bases, with 16 bases between. Germline CDR1 is SGHRS and CDR2 is YFSETQ. Some clones are missing from TCRdb's copy, which holds only in-frame ones; the method was immunoSEQ multiplex PCR. The sample lists 500,000 to 550,000 clones; 95% to 97% were seen once. The chain joins TRBV5-1 to TRBJ2-1; D uncertain. This receptor was obtained from a woman between 25 and 40 years old in good health. Sequencing was carried out using naive CD4+ T cells sorted from blood. Subset: CD45RA+ positively selected. CDR3 in DNA: TGCGCCAGCAGTACCCTGGTCGCCCGAAATGAGCAGTTCTTC. Its translation is CASSTLVARNEQFF.